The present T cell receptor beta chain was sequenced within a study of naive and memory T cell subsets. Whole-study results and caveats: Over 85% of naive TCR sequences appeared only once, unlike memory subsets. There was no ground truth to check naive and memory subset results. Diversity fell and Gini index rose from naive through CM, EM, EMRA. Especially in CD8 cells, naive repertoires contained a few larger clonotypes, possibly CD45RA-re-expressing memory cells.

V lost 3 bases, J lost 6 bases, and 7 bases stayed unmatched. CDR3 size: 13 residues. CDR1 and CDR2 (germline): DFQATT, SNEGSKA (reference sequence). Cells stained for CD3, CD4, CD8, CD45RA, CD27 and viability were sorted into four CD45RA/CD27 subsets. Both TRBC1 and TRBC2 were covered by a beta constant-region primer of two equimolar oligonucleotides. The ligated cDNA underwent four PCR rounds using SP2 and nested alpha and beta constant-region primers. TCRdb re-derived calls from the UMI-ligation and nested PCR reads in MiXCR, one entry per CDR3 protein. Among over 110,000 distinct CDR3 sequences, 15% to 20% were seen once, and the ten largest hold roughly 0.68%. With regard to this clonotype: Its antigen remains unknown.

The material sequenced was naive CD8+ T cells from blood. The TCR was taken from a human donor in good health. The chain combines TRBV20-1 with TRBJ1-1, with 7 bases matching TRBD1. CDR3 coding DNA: TGCAGTGCTAGGGGCAGACAGGGACCTGAAGCTTTCTTT. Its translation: CSARGRQGPEAFF.